The present TCR beta chain was sequenced within a study of CD8 T cells in Susac syndrome. Random hexamers served to reverse transcribe roughly 0.45 to 1 ug RNA. In TCRdb, the immunoSEQ multiplex PCR reads were re-called with MiXCR into one record per CDR3 protein. The profile shows under 70,000 distinct CDR3 sequences, around 94% of them singletons. Controls comprised healthy donors matched for age and sex. Germline V gene data show CDR1 as SGHTS and CDR2 as YDEGEE. The CDR3 spans 15 residues. The trim removed 6 bases at V and 0 bases at J, leaving 5 bases unmatched. The rearrangement links TRBV5-8 to TRBJ2-5, with TRBD1 matching over 10 bases. The material sequenced was CD8+ T cells from PBMCs. This sequence originates from a human donor in good health. CDR3 protein: CASNSGTGDQETQYF. The CDR3 region has the DNA TGTGCCAGCAACTCCGGGACAGGGGACCAAGAGACCCAGTACTTC.